A single sample is the source of the 24 T cell receptor beta chains below, sequenced in a study of T cell responses to AZD1222 COVID-19 vaccine. Assay used: immunoSEQ multiplex PCR; TCRdb lists only in-frame clones, some missing. The sample contains some 140,000 clones, roughly 93% of which appear only once. The source was peripheral blood, collected on day 0 of AZD1222 vaccination. The receptors derive from an adult in good health.

The V call is TRBV27, the J call TRBJ2-7; D possibly corresponds to TRBD2 (5 bases). Between the trimmed V and J ends, which lost 0 bases and 4 bases, there was a span of 10 bases. Germline loops: CDR1 MNHEY, CDR2 SMNVEV (reference sequence). The CDR3 totals 14 residues. Here the CDR3 reads CASSLSPLAYEQYF. The CDR3 DNA sequence: TGTGCCAGCAGTTTATCGCCTTTAGCGTACGAGCAGTACTTC.

The chain recombines TRBV24-1 with TRBJ1-1; D uncertain. The CDR3 totals 15 residues. The V and J ends lost 3 bases and 1 base respectively, with 11 bases between them. The germline gives CDR1 KGHDR, CDR2 SFDVKD. The CDR3 sequence: CATSDPTSGNTEAFF. DNA for the CDR3: TGTGCCACCAGTGATCCTACGTCAGGGAACACTGAAGCTTTCTTT.

This clone was observed once. The chain combines TRBV30 with TRBJ2-7, with 10 positions matching TRBD2. V shed 1 base, J shed 3 bases, and the junction held 9 bases outside the gene matches. CDR1 is GTSNPN, CDR2 SVGIG, per germline (reference sequence). The CDR3 loop spans 16 amino acids. CDR3 sequence: CAWSGTSGSGIYEQYF. DNA for the CDR3: TGTGCCTGGAGTGGGACTAGCGGTAGTGGCATCTACGAGCAGTACTTC.

This clone was picked up a small number of times. V is TRBV5-6 and J is TRBJ2-1, with D perhaps being TRBD1 or TRBD2 (5 bases each). The CDR3 is made up of 17 amino acids. From germline, CDR1 is SGHDT and CDR2 YYEEEE. Trimming took off 4 bases at V and 0 bases at J, with 17 bases between the two ends. The CDR3 spells CASSRLRGPSSYNEQFF. Here the CDR3 DNA reads TGTGCCAGCAGCCGTCTGAGGGGTCCTAGCTCCTACAATGAGCAGTTCTTC.

In regard to this clone: This CDR3 is also generated by other DNA sequences in the sample. V is TRBV28 and J is TRBJ1-2; 7 positions agree with TRBD1. Germline CDR1 MDHEN, CDR2 SYDVKM. CDR3 size: 12 residues. V lost 3 bases, J lost 8 bases, and 3 bases stayed unmatched. The CDR3 spells CASSLGQYGYTF. CDR3 sequence (DNA): TGTGCCAGCAGTTTGGGACAGTACGGCTACACCTTC.

This clone was seen once. The chain employs TRBV7-2 and TRBJ1-3; no firm D call. This CDR3 has 14 amino acids. Per the germline V gene, CDR1 is SGHTA and CDR2 is FQGNSA. V gave up 4 bases and J gave up 1 base, with 8 bases separating them. CDR3 bases: TGTGCCAGCAGCTACATTCCTTCTGGAAACACCATATATTTT. Amino acid sequence: CASSYIPSGNTIYF.

V is TRBV11-2 and J is TRBJ2-7; D not certain. The length of the CDR3 is 17 residues. Trimming left V 4 bases short and J 0 bases short, with 19 bases between. Germline assignment: CDR1 SGHAT and CDR2 FQNNGV. The CDR3 DNA reads TGTGCCAGCAGCTACCTCGTCTCCTTCTTTAGCTCCTACGAGCAGTACTTC. Its protein product is CASSYLVSFFSSYEQYF.

The chain employs TRBV7-8 and TRBJ1-2; D gene unclear. V was shortened by 1 base and J by 0 bases, with 12 bases between the two germline ends. Germline V gives CDR1 SGHVS, CDR2 FQNEAQ. The CDR3 covers 16 residues. CDR3 in DNA: TGTGCCAGCAGCTTAGTAAGAGGACTTACTAACTATGGCTACACCTTC. The encoded protein is CASSLVRGLTNYGYTF. Combining the CDR3 with reference TRBV7-8 and TRBJ1-2 gives the whole variable domain GAGVSQSPRYKVAKRGQDVALRCDPISGHVSLFWYQQALGQGPEFLTYFQNEAQLDKSGLPSDRFFAERPEGSVSTLKIQRTQQEDSAVYLCASSLVRGLTNYGYTFGSGTRLTVV.

The V and J genes are TRBV3-1 (or the pseudogene TRBV3-2) and TRBJ1-3; unclear D gene. The CDR3 covers 13 residues. Trimming removed 7 bases at V and 4 bases at J, with 11 bases between. Per the germline V gene, CDR1 is LGHDT and CDR2 is YNNKEL (reference sequence). The CDR3 nucleotides read TGTGCCAGCACTAGGAGTCACGGAAACACCATATATTTT. Residues: CASTRSHGNTIYF.

The chain couples TRBV5-1 to TRBJ2-7; D is perhaps TRBD1 (6 bases). Germline V gives CDR1 SGHRS, CDR2 YFSETQ. V was trimmed by 3 bases and J by 3 bases, leaving 10 bases between them. The CDR3 has 13 residues. Here the CDR3 DNA reads TGCGCCAGCAGCTCTGGGGGCCGCTACGAGCAGTACTTC. Amino acids: CASSSGGRYEQYF. Full variable domain (rest looked up from reference TRBV5-1 and TRBJ2-7): KAGVTQTPRYLIKTRGQQVTLSCSPISGHRSVSWYQQTPGQGLQFLFEYFSETQRNKGNFPGRFSGRQFSNSRSEMNVSTLELGDSALYLCASSSGGRYEQYFGPGTRLTVT.

The chain is built from TRBV6-5 and TRBJ1-1; D may be TRBD1 (5 bases). The length of the CDR3 is 11 residues. From germline, CDR1 is MNHEY and CDR2 SVGAGI. V shed 9 bases and J shed 1 base, with 6 bases lying between them. The CDR3 DNA reads as TGTGCCAGTCAGGGGAACACTGAAGCTTTCTTT. This codes for CASQGNTEAFF.

This chain joins TRBV2 and TRBJ2-1; TRBD1 agrees at 7 bases. J was trimmed by 3 bases and V by 7 bases; bases with no gene match: 6. There are 14 residues in the CDR3. CDR1 is SNHLY, CDR2 FYNNEI, per germline. Here the CDR3 reads CASNRDSYYNEQFF. The CDR3 region has the DNA TGTGCCAGCAACCGGGACAGCTACTACAATGAGCAGTTCTTC.

The chain carries TRBV6-5 and TRBJ1-3; D is uncertain. The germline V gene encodes CDR1 MNHEY and CDR2 SVGAGI. This CDR3 region has 11 residues. V was clipped by 5 bases and J by 7 bases, with 6 bases between them. The chain's CDR3 is CASSRGNTIYF. As DNA, the CDR3 is TGTGCCAGCAGTCGCGGGAACACCATATATTTT.

This sequence joins TRBV5-4 and TRBJ1-2, with 7 bases lining up with TRBD1. Germline CDR1 and CDR2: SGHNT and YYREEE (reference sequence). With 0 bases clipped from V and 6 bases from J, the junction kept 8 bases outside the gene matches. This CDR3 has 15 residues. CDR3 coding DNA: TGTGCCAGCAGCTTGGCCGGAAACAGGGGCCATGGCTACACCTTC. Protein product: CASSLAGNRGHGYTF. Full variable domain (rest looked up from reference TRBV5-4 and TRBJ1-2): ETGVTQSPTHLIKTRGQQVTLRCSSQSGHNTVSWYQQALGQGPQFIFQYYREEENGRGNFPPRFSGLQFPNYSSELNVNALELDDSALYLCASSLAGNRGHGYTFGSGTRLTVV.

This chain joins TRBV27 and TRBJ2-7, with D perhaps TRBD2 (6 bases). Germline loops: CDR1 MNHEY, CDR2 SMNVEV (reference sequence). The CDR3 spans 15 residues. V lost 1 base and J 4 bases, leaving 14 bases between the germline ends. CDR3: CASSLYGGPRYEQYF. The CDR3 DNA reads TGTGCCAGCAGTTTATACGGGGGACCCAGGTACGAGCAGTACTTC.

The CDR3 DNA reads TGTGCCAGCTCACCAGGCGGAGCCCGCTCCTACAATGAGCAGTTCTTC. Amino acid sequence: CASSPGGARSYNEQFF. V usage is TRBV18 and J usage is TRBJ2-1; no firm D call. Germline V CDR1 and CDR2: KGHSH, LQKENI. Trimming cost V 2 bases and J 0 bases, with 11 bases left between them. The CDR3 sequence is 16 residues long.

This chain links TRBV19 with TRBJ1-1; perhaps TRBD1 as D (5 bases). CDR3 size: 15 residues. Trimming stripped 9 bases from V and 1 base from J, with 18 bases between. Germline-derived CDR1 and CDR2 are LNHDA and SQIVND (reference sequence). The CDR3 nucleotides read TGTGCCAGCCATCAGTGGGCAGGGCCGAACACTGAAGCTTTCTTT. Its protein product is CASHQWAGPNTEAFF.

The chain carries TRBV7-9 and TRBJ2-2; possibly TRBD2 for D (6 bases). V lost 5 bases, J lost 5 bases, and 18 bases lay in between. CDR1 is SEHNR, CDR2 FQNEAQ, per germline (reference sequence). This CDR3 contains 16 residues. This CDR3 is CASSLPRRGKTGELFF. For the CDR3, the DNA is TGTGCCAGCAGCCTCCCCCGGCGGGGCAAGACCGGGGAGCTGTTTTTT.

This chain connects TRBV7-3 to TRBJ2-3, with TRBD1 matching 9 bases. Germline values: CDR1 SGHTA, CDR2 FQGTGA. The CDR3 spans 15 residues. V lost 5 bases and J lost 1; bases outside the gene matches: 4. The CDR3 coding sequence is TGTGCCAGCAGCGCCCGGGACAGGGGCACAGATACGCAGTATTTT. Translating gives CASSARDRGTDTQYF. Together with reference TRBV7-3 and TRBJ2-3, the CDR3 gives the full variable domain: GAGVSQTPSNKVTEKGKYVELRCDPISGHTALYWYRQSLGQGPEFLIYFQGTGAADDSGLPNDRFFAVRPEGSVSTLKIQRTERGDSAVYLCASSARDRGTDTQYFGPGTRLTVL.

This clone has a single count. Here the CDR3 reads CAWSVGLVGSFEQFF. The CDR3 DNA reads TGTGCCTGGAGTGTAGGACTAGTCGGTAGTTTTGAGCAGTTCTTC. The chain joins TRBV30 to TRBJ2-1, with TRBD2 matching over 7 bases. V lost 0 bases to trimming and J lost 9 bases; unmatched junction nucleotides: 11. The germline CDR1 and CDR2 sequences are GTSNPN and SVGIG (reference sequence). CDR3 size: 15 residues.

This clone was seen only a few times. V and J are TRBV5-1 and TRBJ2-7; D call uncertain. Germline V gives CDR1 SGHRS, CDR2 YFSETQ. CDR3 length: 12 residues. The V end was cut by 2 bases, the J end by 7 bases, with 10 bases between. DNA of the CDR3: TGCGCCAGCAGCTTAGGTTCCCTGGAGCAGTACTTC. The encoded protein is CASSLGSLEQYF. Using reference TRBV5-1 and TRBJ2-7 for the parts outside the CDR3, the full variable domain is KAGVTQTPRYLIKTRGQQVTLSCSPISGHRSVSWYQQTPGQGLQFLFEYFSETQRNKGNFPGRFSGRQFSNSRSEMNVSTLELGDSALYLCASSLGSLEQYFGPGTRLTVT.

This clone came up a few times. The chain links TRBV11-3 to TRBJ1-4; 9 bases agree with TRBD1. Looked up from germline, CDR1 is SGHNT and CDR2 is YENEEA. Trimming removed 5 bases from V and 6 bases from J; junction bases left unmatched: 7. The CDR3 runs 15 residues. The CDR3 DNA reads TGTGCCAGCAGCATCGACAGGGGGGCGGATGAAAAACTGTTTTTT. Its protein is CASSIDRGADEKLFF.

The chain carries TRBV4-1 and TRBJ2-3; D could derive from TRBD1 or TRBD2 (5 bases each). Germline V gene lookup returns CDR1 MGHRA and CDR2 YSYEKL. Trimming removed 2 bases at V and 0 bases at J, with 9 bases between. This CDR3 region has 15 residues. CDR3 coding DNA: TGCGCCAGCAGCCAAAGGGGACGGAGCACAGATACGCAGTATTTT. Encoded protein: CASSQRGRSTDTQYF.

This chain uses TRBV7-8 with TRBJ1-4; a possible D gene is TRBD1 (5 bases). Germline V CDR1 and CDR2: SGHVS, FQNEAQ. This CDR3 region has 17 residues. V shed 4 bases and J shed 0 bases, with 15 bases lying between them. Here the CDR3 DNA reads TGTGCCAGCAGCTCGAAACCAGGGTCGTCAACTAATGAAAAACTGTTTTTT. Amino acid sequence: CASSSKPGSSTNEKLFF.